This TCR beta chain was sequenced during a study of cytomegalovirus exposure and HLA in healthy donors. Study-wide points: TCR beta V- and J-gene trimming, according to a later analysis, was linked to a missense DCLRE1C variant.

As to this clone: What it recognizes is unknown.

The CDR3 is 14 residues long. V lost 7 bases to trimming and J lost 3 bases, with 13 bases between them. Looked up from germline, CDR1 is MDHEN and CDR2 is SYDVKM. Amplification used 60 Vbeta primers and 13 Jbeta primers. Sequencing was performed with immunoSEQ multiplex PCR; in TCRdb, only in-frame clones are kept and a portion is missing. The sample lists approximately 120,000 clones, 60% to 80% occurring once. This sequence originates from a man in his forties or fifties in good health and CMV-seronegative. Sequenced sample: PBMCs. The J gene is TRBJ2-1, the V gene TRBV28, with D perhaps matching TRBD2 (6 bases). The CDR3 DNA sequence: TGTGCCAGCATGGTGGCGGGACGCTACAATGAGCAGTTCTTC. Its translation is CASMVAGRYNEQFF.